The 12 T cell receptor beta chains below all came from one sample that was sequenced in a study of CD8 T cells in ankylosing spondylitis. MiXCR, run by TCRdb on the 5' RACE reads, gives a single entry per CDR3 protein. Of about 250,000 distinct CDR3 sequences in the sample, roughly a third were seen once. The source material was blood, either unsorted or a sorted T cell fraction (not recorded which). These receptors were obtained from a male donor with ankylosing spondylitis or in good health (not recorded which).

The CDR3 DNA follows: TGCAGTGCTAGTTACTCAAATGAGCAGTTCTTC. Its protein product is CSASYSNEQFF. The chain employs TRBV20-1 and TRBJ2-1, with D hard to call. V shed 3 bases and J shed 7 bases, with 7 bases lying between them. CDR1 is DFQATT and CDR2 is SNEGSKA in the germline V gene (reference sequence). The CDR3 length is 11 residues.

In nucleotides, the CDR3 is TGTGCCAGCAGTCCCGCAGGGTGGGGTAACACTGAAGCTTTCTTT. Protein product: CASSPAGWGNTEAFF. The chain combines TRBV28 with TRBJ1-1; a possible D gene is TRBD1 (5 bases). The CDR3 runs to 15 residues. V was pared by 5 bases and J by 2 bases, with 15 bases between. Germline V gives CDR1 MDHEN, CDR2 SYDVKM.

The CDR3, as DNA: TGTGCCAGCAGCTTGCCCCGGGGACAGCTCTTCAATGAGCAGTTCTTC. It yields the protein CASSLPRGQLFNEQFF. The J gene is TRBJ2-1, the V gene TRBV5-4, with TRBD1 matching over 7 bases. Germline assignment: CDR1 SGHNT and CDR2 YYREEE (reference sequence). The CDR3 runs 16 residues. The V gene end was trimmed by 1 base and the J gene end by 6 bases; junction bases not matched to a gene: 10.

The rearrangement links TRBV5-1 to TRBJ2-4; unclear D gene. This CDR3 is built from 16 residues. The V end lost 0 bases, the J end lost 1 base, and 11 bases lay between the germline ends. Per the germline V gene, CDR1 is SGHRS and CDR2 is YFSETQ. CDR3 in amino acids: CASSLAPELAKNIQYF. The CDR3 region has the DNA TGCGCCAGCAGCTTGGCCCCCGAACTGGCCAAAAACATTCAGTACTTC. Together with reference TRBV5-1 and TRBJ2-4, the CDR3 gives the full variable domain: KAGVTQTPRYLIKTRGQQVTLSCSPISGHRSVSWYQQTPGQGLQFLFEYFSETQRNKGNFPGRFSGRQFSNSRSEMNVSTLELGDSALYLCASSLAPELAKNIQYFGAGTRLSVL.

This clonotype was recorded a few times. The V call is TRBV20-1, the J call TRBJ1-6; D unresolved. Trimming removed 7 bases at V and 9 bases at J, with 13 bases between. CDR1 is DFQATT, CDR2 SNEGSKA, per germline (reference sequence). The CDR3 runs 12 residues. CDR3 in amino acids: CSVMGYSSPLHF. The CDR3 DNA reads as TGCAGTGTGATGGGGTACAGTTCACCCCTCCACTTT.

This clonotype came up a few times. The genes are TRBV20-1 and TRBJ1-2, with D hard to call. Germline V gene data show CDR1 as DFQATT and CDR2 as SNEGSKA (reference sequence). V gave up 3 bases and J gave up 7 bases, with 15 bases separating them. The CDR3 consists of 13 residues. CDR3 sequence: CSARDRGKGGYTF. The DNA of the CDR3 is TGCAGTGCTAGGGACCGGGGAAAGGGTGGCTACACCTTC.

V and J are TRBV12-3 or TRBV12-4 and TRBJ2-5, with 7 bases aligning to TRBD1. This CDR3 comprises 16 residues. Trimming cost V 3 bases and J 2 bases; bases outside gene matches: 9. In DNA, the CDR3 is TGTGCCAGCAGTTTGACCCTGTTGGGACAGCAAGAGACCCAGTACTTC. It encodes CASSLTLLGQQETQYF.

The chain is built from TRBV5-1 and TRBJ2-7; D may match TRBD1 or TRBD2 (5 bases each). Germline CDR1 reads SGHRS; CDR2 reads YFSETQ. CDR3 size: 14 residues. Trimming pared 4 bases from V and 0 bases from J, leaving 11 bases between. CDR3 protein: CASSRGRLSYEQYF. Written as DNA, the CDR3 is TGCGCCAGCAGCCGGGGACGTCTCTCCTACGAGCAGTACTTC.

The chain joins TRBV20-1 to TRBJ2-1, with 9 bases matching TRBD1. The CDR3 loop spans 14 amino acids. V lost 6 bases to trimming and J lost 4 bases; unmatched junction nucleotides: 7. Germline V gene data show CDR1 as DFQATT and CDR2 as SNEGSKA (reference sequence). The CDR3 bases are TGCAGTGCCAATCGGGGACAGGGTTACAATGAGCAGTTCTTC. Encoded protein: CSANRGQGYNEQFF.

V is TRBV7-6 and J is TRBJ2-2; 9 bases line up with TRBD1. Germline values: CDR1 SGHVS, CDR2 FNYEAQ. Unmatched junction bases numbered 8, after V lost 4 bases and J lost 5 bases. The CDR3 totals 16 residues. The CDR3 sequence: CASSSGQGRITGELFF. For the CDR3, the DNA is TGTGCCAGCAGCTCGGGACAGGGAAGGATAACCGGGGAGCTGTTTTTT.

This clonotype showed up many times. CDR3 in DNA: TGTGCCATCAGTGCGGGGACAGGGTCGCAGGAGCAGTACTTC. Amino acid sequence: CAISAGTGSQEQYF. This rearrangement joins TRBV10-3 to TRBJ2-7; 9 bases map to TRBD1. CDR1 is ENHRY and CDR2 is SYGVKD in the germline V gene. This CDR3 contains 14 residues. J gave up 7 bases and V 4 bases, and 8 bases lay outside the gene matches.

The chain couples TRBV6-5 to TRBJ2-7, with unresolved D. From germline, CDR1 is MNHEY and CDR2 SVGAGI. V dropped 11 bases and J dropped 3 bases, with 14 bases sitting between them. The CDR3 is 12 amino acids. In DNA form, the CDR3 reads TGTGCCTGTGTAGGCCCCTGCTACGAGCAGTACTTC. Residues: CACVGPCYEQYF.